This T cell receptor (beta chain) is drawn from a study of cytomegalovirus exposure and HLA in healthy donors. Study-wide results and limits: In the analysis, some V segments, TRBV6-2 and TRBV6-3 included, were excluded as indistinguishable. Common viral pathogens seemed, in a later analysis, to connect with several of the most significant clusters.

V gave up 3 bases and J gave up 4 bases; unmatched junction bases: 6. Germline loops: CDR1 MGHDK, CDR2 SYGVNS. The CDR3 is 18 residues long. This clone occurred a few times. Its cognate antigen is unknown. Both 60 Vbeta primers and 13 Jbeta primers went into the PCR. Repertoires were generated with immunoSEQ multiplex PCR, while TCRdb's copy carries only in-frame clones and drops some. The sample shows roughly 100,000 clones, roughly 60% of them seen only once. This chain uses TRBV25-1 with TRBJ2-1, with 16 positions matching TRBD2. The sequenced sample consisted of PBMCs. The receptor's source is a boy aged 5-17 years in good health and CMV-seropositive. The chain's CDR3 is CASSEGLAGGPGYNEQFF. The CDR3 bases are TGTGCCAGCAGTGAGGGACTAGCGGGGGGGCCAGGGTACAATGAGCAGTTCTTC.